This T cell receptor (beta chain) was recovered during a study of blood T cell repertoires in COVID-19. Turning to the study itself: Material from acute and convalescent COVID-19 was sourced from the United States, Italy and Spain. PBMCs, B-cell-depleted T cells, or T cells provided the cDNA or gDNA that made up the material.

Assay: immunoSEQ multiplex PCR; the TCRdb copy retains only in-frame clones and omits some. The table includes 250,000 to 300,000 clones, approximately 89% detected once. The CDR3 sequence is 15 residues long. V was clipped by 5 bases and J by 10 bases; unmatched bases: 11. Germline lookup yields CDR1 MNHEY and CDR2 SMNVEV (reference sequence). The chain joins TRBV27 to TRBJ1-6, with 7 bases aligning to TRBD1. The source is a woman aged 25-40 years with COVID-19, enrolled during active disease. The sample comprised peripheral blood. CDR3 nucleotides: TGTGCCAGCAGTACCCCCTCCAGGGGGGACTCACCCCTCCACTTT. Translation gives CASSTPSRGDSPLHF.